The clone carrying this T cell receptor beta chain was seen a single time. V lost 2 bases to trimming and J lost 2 bases; unmatched junction nucleotides: 2. The CDR3 has 16 residues. CDR1 and CDR2 (germline): SGHRS, YFSETQ. This specimen comes from a study of blood T cell repertoires in COVID-19. Overall study context: There were acute and convalescent COVID-19 samples, and they came from the United States, Italy and Spain. PBMCs, B-cell-depleted T cells, or T cells were the source of the cDNA or gDNA that made up the material.

Only in-frame clones appear in the TCRdb table, and some are missing; sequencing was by immunoSEQ multiplex PCR. The sample consists of 45,000 to 70,000 clones, around four fifths of them appearing once. The rearrangement links TRBV5-1 to TRBJ1-4; 11 nucleotides line up with TRBD1. The receptor's source is a woman at least 80 years old with acute or convalescent COVID-19. Sample: peripheral blood. CDR3 loop: CASSFRDRGTNEKLFF. The CDR3 DNA reads as TGCGCCAGCAGCTTCAGGGACAGGGGGACTAATGAAAAACTGTTTTTT.